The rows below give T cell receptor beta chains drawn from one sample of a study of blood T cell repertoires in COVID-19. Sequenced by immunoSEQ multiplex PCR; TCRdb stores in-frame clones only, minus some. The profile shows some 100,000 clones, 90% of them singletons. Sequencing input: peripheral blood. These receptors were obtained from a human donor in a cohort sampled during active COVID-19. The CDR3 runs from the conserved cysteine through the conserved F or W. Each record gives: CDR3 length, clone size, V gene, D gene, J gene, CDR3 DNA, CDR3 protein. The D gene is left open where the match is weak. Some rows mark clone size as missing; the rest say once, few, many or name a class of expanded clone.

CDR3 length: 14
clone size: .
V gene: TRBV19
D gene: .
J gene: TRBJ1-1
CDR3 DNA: TGTGCCAGTAGTATAGATACTCTACGCACTGAAGCTTTCTTT
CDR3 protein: CASSIDTLRTEAFF

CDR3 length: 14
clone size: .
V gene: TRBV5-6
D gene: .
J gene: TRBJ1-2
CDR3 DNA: TGTGCCAGCAGCTCGGCGGGGATGGGCTATGGCTACACCTTC
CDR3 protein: CASSSAGMGYGYTF

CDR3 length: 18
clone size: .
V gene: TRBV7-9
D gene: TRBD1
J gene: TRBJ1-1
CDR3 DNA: TGTGCCAGCAGCTTAGTTGTGTTTAGGAGGGGGCGTGAGACTGAAGCTTTCTTT
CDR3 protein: CASSLVVFRRGRETEAFF

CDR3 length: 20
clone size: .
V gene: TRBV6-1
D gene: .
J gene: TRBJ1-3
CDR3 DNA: TGTGCCAGCAGTGAAAAGTGGCCTGGACTCCCTTCTTTCTCTGGAAACACCATATATTTT
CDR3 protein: CASSEKWPGLPSFSGNTIYF

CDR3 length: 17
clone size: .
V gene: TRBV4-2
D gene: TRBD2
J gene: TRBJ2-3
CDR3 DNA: TGTGCCAGCAGCCGGAGTGGGACTAGCGGGGTGACAGATACGCAGTATTTT
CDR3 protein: CASSRSGTSGVTDTQYF

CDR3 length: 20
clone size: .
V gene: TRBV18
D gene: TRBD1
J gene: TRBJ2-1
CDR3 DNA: TGTGCCAGCTCACCACGGGTGGGGACAGGGGTCACGAGCTCCTACAATGAGCAGTTCTTC
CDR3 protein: CASSPRVGTGVTSSYNEQFF

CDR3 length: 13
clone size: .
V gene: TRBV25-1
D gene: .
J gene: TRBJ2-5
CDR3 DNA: TGTGCCAGCAGTGTACAGGGTGTGCAGACCCAGTACTTC
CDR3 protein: CASSVQGVQTQYF

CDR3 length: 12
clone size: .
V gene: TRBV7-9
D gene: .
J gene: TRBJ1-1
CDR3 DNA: TGTGCCAGCAGCCCCCTAGTCCCTGAAGCTTTCTTT
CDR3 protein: CASSPLVPEAFF

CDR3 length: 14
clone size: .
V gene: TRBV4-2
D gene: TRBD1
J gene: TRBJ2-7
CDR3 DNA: TGTGCCAGCAGCCAGGGACAGGGGCTCTACGAGCAGTACTTC
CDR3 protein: CASSQGQGLYEQYF

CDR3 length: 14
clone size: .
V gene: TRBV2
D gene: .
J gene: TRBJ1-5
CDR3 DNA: TGTGCCAGCAGGAGACGACAGATCAATCAGCCCCAGCATTTT
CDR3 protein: CASRRRQINQPQHF

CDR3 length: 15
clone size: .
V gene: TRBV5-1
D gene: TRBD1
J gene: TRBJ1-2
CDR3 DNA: TGCGCCAGCAGCTTGACGGGACAGGGGGCGACGAGCTACACCTTC
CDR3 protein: CASSLTGQGATSYTF

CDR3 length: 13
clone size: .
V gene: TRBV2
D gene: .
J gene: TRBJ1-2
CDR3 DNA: TGTGCGTCACGTTCCGGTAGTTTCTATGGCTACACCTTC
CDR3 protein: CASRSGSFYGYTF

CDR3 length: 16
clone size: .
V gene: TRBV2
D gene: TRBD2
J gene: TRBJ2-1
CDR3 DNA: TGTGCCAGCCCGCTGGGGATGGCGGGAGGAGTAAATGAGCAGTTCTTC
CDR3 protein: CASPLGMAGGVNEQFF

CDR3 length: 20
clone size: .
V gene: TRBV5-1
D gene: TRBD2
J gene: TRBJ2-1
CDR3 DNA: TGCGCCAGCAGCTTGTCCAGTTTCCGGCGGGGGGGCCGGTTGAGGAATGAGCAGTTCTTC
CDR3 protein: CASSLSSFRRGGRLRNEQFF

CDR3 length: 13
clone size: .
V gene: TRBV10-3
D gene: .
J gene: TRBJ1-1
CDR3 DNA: TGTGCCATCAAAGGAGGAGAGAACACTGAAGCTTTCTTT
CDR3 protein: CAIKGGENTEAFF

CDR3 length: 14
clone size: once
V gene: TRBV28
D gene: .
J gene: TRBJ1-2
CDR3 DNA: TGTGCCAGCACTCTTGGGGGGGCGAACTATGGCTACACCTTC
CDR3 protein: CASTLGGANYGYTF

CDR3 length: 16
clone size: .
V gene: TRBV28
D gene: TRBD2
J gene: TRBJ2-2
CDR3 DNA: TGTGCCAGCAGTCCAAGACTAGCGGGAGCGGTCGGGGAGCTGTTTTTT
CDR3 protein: CASSPRLAGAVGELFF